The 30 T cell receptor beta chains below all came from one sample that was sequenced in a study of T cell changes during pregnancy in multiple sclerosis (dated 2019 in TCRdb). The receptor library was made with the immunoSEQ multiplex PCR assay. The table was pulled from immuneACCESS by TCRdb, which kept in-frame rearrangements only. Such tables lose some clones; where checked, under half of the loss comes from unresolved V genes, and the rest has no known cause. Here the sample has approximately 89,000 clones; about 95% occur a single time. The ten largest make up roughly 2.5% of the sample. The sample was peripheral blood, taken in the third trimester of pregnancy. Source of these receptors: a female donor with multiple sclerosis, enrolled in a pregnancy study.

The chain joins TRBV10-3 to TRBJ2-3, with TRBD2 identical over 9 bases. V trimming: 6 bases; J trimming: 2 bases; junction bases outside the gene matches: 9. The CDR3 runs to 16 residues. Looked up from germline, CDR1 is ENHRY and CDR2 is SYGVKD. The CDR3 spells CAISAAVAGDTDTQYF. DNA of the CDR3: TGTGCCATCAGCGCAGCGGTAGCGGGGGACACAGATACGCAGTATTTT.

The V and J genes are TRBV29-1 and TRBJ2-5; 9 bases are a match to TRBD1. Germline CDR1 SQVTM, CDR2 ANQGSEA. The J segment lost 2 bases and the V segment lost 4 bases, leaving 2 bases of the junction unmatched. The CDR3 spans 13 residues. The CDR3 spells CSVGGTGQETQYF. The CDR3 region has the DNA TGCAGCGTTGGGGGGACAGGGCAAGAGACCCAGTACTTC.

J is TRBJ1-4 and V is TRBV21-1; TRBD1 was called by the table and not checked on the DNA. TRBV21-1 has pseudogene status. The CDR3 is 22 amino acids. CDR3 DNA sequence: TGTGCCAGCAGCAAAGCGCTTTCCCAGGGGAAGGATCAGGCAGAAACTAATGAAAAACTGTTTTTT. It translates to CASSKALSQGKDQAETNEKLFF.

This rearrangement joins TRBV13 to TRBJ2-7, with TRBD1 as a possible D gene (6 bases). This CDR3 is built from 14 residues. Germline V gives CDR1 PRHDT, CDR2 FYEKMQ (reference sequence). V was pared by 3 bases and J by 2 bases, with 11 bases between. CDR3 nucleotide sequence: TGTGCCAGCAGCTTGAGGACAGCCACCTACGAGCAGTACTTC. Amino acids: CASSLRTATYEQYF.

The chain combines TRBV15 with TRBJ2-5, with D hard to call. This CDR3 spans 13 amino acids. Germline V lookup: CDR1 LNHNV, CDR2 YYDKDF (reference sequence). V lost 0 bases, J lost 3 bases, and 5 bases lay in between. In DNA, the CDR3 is TGTGCCACCAGCAGAGATCTAGAAGAGACCCAGTACTTC. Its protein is CATSRDLEETQYF.

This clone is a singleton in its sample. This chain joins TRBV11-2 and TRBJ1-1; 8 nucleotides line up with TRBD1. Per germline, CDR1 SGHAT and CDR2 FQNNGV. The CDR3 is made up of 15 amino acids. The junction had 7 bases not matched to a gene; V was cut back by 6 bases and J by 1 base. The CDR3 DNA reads TGTGCCAGCAGGGACGACAGGGGTAGGAACACTGAAGCTTTCTTT. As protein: CASRDDRGRNTEAFF.

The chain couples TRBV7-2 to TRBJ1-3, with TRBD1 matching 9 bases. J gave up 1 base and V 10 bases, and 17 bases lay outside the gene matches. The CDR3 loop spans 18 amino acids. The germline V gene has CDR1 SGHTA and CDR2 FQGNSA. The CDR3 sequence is CAIKVFSGTGLSGNTIYF. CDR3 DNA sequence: TGTGCCATTAAGGTTTTTTCCGGGACAGGGTTATCTGGAAACACCATATATTTT.

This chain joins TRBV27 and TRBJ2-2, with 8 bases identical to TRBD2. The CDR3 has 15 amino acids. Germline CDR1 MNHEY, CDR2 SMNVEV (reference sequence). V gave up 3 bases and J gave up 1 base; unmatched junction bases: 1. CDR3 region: CASSLLAGNTGELFF. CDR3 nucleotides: TGTGCCAGCAGTTTGCTAGCGGGGAACACCGGGGAGCTGTTTTTT.

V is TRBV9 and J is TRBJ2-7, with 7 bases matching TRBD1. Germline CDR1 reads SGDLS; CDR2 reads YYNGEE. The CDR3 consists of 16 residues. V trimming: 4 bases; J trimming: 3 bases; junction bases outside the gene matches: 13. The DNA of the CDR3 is TGTGCCAGCAGCTCAGATCCTCTGGCAGGGGGCTACGAGCAGTACTTC. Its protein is CASSSDPLAGGYEQYF.

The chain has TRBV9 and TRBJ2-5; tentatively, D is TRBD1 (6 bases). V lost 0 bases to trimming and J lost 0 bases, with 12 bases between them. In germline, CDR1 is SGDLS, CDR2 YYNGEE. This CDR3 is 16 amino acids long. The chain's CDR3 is CASSVGGRGYQETQYF. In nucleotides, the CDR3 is TGTGCCAGCAGCGTAGGAGGAAGGGGGTACCAAGAGACCCAGTACTTC.

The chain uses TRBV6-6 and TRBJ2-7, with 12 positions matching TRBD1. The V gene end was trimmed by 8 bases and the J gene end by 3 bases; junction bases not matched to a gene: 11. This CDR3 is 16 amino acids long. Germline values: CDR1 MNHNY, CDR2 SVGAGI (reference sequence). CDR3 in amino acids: CASGSGTGGFSYEQYF. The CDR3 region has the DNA TGTGCCAGCGGATCCGGGACAGGGGGCTTCAGCTACGAGCAGTACTTC.

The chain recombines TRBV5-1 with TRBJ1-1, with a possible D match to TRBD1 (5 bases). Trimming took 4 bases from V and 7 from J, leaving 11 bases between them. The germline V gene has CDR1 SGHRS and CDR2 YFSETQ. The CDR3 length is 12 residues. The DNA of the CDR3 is TGCGCCAGCAGCGCAACAACAGGTGAAGCTTTCTTT. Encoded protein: CASSATTGEAFF.

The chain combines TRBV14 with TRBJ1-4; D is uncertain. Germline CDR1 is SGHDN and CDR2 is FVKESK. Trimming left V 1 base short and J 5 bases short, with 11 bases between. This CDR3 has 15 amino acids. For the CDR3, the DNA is TGTGCCAGCAGCCAAGCAAATCTGGAGAATGAAAAACTGTTTTTT. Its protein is CASSQANLENEKLFF.

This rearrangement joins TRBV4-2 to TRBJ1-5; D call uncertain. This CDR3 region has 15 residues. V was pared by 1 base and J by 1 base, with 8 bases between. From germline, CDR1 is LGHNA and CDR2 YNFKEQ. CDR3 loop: CASSQVRGSNQPQHF. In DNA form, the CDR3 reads TGTGCCAGCAGCCAAGTGCGGGGAAGCAATCAGCCCCAGCATTTT.

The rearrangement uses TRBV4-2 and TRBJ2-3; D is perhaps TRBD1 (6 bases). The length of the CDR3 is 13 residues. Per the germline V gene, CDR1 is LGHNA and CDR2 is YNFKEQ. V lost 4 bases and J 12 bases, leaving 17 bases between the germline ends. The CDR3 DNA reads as TGTGCCAGCAGCCCCGACCAGGGGTACAGCCAGTATTTT. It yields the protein CASSPDQGYSQYF.

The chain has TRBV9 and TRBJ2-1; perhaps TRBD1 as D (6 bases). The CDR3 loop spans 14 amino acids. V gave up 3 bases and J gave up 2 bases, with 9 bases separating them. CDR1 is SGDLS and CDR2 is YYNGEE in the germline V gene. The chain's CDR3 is CASSGGPPYNEQFF. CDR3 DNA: TGTGCCAGCAGCGGGGGGCCCCCCTACAATGAGCAGTTCTTC.

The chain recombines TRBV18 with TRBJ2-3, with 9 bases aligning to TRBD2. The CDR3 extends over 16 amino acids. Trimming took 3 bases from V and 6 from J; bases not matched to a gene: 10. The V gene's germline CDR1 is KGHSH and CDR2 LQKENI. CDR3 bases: TGTGCCAGCTCACCCGCTTTAGCGGGGGTCACCGATACGCAGTATTTT. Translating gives CASSPALAGVTDTQYF.

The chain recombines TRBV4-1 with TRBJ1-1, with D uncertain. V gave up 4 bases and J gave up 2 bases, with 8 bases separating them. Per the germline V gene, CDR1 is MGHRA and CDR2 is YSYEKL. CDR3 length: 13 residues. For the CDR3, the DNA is TGCGCCAGCAGCCGTACAAGAAACACTGAAGCTTTCTTT. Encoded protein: CASSRTRNTEAFF.

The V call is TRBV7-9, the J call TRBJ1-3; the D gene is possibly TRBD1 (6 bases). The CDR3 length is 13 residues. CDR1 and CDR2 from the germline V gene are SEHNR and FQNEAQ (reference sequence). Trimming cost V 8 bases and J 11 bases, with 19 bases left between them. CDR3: CASLTDRQAAIYF. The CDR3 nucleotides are TGTGCCAGCCTGACCGACCGACAGGCCGCCATATATTTT.

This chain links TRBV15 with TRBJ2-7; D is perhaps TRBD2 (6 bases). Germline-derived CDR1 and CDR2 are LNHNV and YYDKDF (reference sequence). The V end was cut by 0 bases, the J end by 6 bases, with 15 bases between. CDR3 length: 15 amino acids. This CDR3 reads CATSRDGGVRSEQYF. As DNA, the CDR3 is TGTGCCACCAGCAGAGATGGCGGGGTACGTAGCGAGCAGTACTTC.

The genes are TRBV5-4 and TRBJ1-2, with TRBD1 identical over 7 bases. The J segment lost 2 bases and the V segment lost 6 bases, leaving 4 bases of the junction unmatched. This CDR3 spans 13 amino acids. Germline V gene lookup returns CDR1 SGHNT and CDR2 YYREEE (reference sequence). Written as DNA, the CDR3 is TGTGCCAGCAACGCGGACAGGAACTATGGCTACACCTTC. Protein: CASNADRNYGYTF. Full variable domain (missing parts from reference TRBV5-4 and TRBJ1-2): ETGVTQSPTHLIKTRGQQVTLRCSSQSGHNTVSWYQQALGQGPQFIFQYYREEENGRGNFPPRFSGLQFPNYSSELNVNALELDDSALYLCASNADRNYGYTFGSGTRLTVV.

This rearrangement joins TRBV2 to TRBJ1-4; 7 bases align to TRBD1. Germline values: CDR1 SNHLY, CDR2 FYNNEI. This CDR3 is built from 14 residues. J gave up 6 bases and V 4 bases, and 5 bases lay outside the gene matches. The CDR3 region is CASSGQGGDEKLFF. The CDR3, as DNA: TGTGCCAGCAGTGGACAGGGTGGCGATGAAAAACTGTTTTTT.

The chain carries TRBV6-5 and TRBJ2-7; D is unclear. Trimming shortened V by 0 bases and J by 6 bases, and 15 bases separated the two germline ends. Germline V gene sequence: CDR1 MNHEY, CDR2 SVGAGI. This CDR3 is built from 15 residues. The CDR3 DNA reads TGTGCCAGCAGTTACTCGGGTCCCGGGTCCACCGAGCAGTACTTC. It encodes CASSYSGPGSTEQYF.

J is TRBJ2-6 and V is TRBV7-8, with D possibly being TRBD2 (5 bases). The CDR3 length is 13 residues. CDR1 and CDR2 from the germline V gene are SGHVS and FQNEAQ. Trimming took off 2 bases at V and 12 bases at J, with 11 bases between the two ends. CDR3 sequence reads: CASSLSEGAVLTF. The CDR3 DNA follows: TGTGCCAGCAGCTTATCCGAGGGAGCCGTCCTGACTTTC.

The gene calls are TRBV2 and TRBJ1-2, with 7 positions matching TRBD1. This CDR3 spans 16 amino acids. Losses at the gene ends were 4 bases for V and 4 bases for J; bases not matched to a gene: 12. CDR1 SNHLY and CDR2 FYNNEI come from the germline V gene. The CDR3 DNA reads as TGTGCCAGCAGTGGGACAGGTGAGGGTCCTGTCTATGGCTACACCTTC. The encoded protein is CASSGTGEGPVYGYTF.

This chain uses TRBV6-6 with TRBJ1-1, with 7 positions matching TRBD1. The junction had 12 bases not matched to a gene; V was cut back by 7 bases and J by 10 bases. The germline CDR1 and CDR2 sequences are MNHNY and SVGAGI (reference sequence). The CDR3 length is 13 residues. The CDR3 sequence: CASTDRAPPTAFF. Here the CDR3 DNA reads TGTGCCAGCACTGACAGGGCCCCCCCCACAGCTTTCTTT.

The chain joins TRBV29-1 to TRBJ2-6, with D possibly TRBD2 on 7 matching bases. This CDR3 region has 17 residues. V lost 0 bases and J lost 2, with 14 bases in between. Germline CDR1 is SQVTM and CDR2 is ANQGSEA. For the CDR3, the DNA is TGCAGCGTTGAAGATCGAGCGGGACATACTGGGGCCAACGTCCTGACTTTC. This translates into CSVEDRAGHTGANVLTF.

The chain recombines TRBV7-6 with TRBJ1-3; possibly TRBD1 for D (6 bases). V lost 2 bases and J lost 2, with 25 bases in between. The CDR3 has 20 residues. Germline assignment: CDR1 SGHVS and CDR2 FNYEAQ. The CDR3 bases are TGTGCCAGCAGCTTACGAGAAGGTACAGGGCGAATTCTTCCTGGAAACACCATATATTTT. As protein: CASSLREGTGRILPGNTIYF.

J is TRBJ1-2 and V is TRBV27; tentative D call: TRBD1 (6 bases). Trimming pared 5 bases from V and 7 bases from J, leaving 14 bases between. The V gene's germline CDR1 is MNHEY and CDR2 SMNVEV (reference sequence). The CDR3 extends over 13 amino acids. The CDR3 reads CASSPDRFLGYTF. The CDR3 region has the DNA TGTGCCAGCAGTCCCGACAGGTTCCTTGGCTACACCTTC.

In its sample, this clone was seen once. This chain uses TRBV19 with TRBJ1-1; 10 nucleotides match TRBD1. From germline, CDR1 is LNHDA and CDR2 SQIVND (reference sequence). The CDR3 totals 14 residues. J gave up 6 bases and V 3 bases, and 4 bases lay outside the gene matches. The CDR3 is CASSIGGTGAEAFF. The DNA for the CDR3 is TGTGCCAGTAGTATCGGCGGGACAGGGGCTGAAGCTTTCTTT.